The subject of this entry is one TCR beta chain. Random hexamers primed reverse transcription of roughly 0.5 to 1 ug RNA. TCRdb re-derived calls from the immunoSEQ multiplex PCR reads in MiXCR, one entry per CDR3 protein. Counted here are under 200,000 distinct CDR3 sequences, 95% occurring once; the ten biggest clones make up approximately 0.1%. This entry is derived from a study of CD8 T cells in Susac syndrome. In germline, CDR1 is KGHSH, CDR2 LQKENI. There are 17 residues in the CDR3. The germline V and J ends were trimmed by 0 bases and 1 base, with 12 bases remaining between them. Through negative isolation, CD4+ and CD8+ T cells were obtained, while TEMRA cells were enriched using FACS.

V is TRBV18 and J is TRBJ2-2; D not resolved. The material sequenced was CD4+ T cells from PBMCs. This receptor was obtained from a human donor in good health. The CDR3 DNA reads as TGTGCCAGCTCACCACCAGGGCAATTCCAGAACACCGGGGAGCTGTTTTTT. This sequence encodes CASSPPGQFQNTGELFF.